This TCR beta chain was captured in a study of cytomegalovirus exposure and HLA in healthy donors (dated by TCRdb to about 2017). In the study overall: An earlier analysis of under 600 of the donors reported 250 to 300 Gb of sequence data and some 120 million unique TCR beta sequences from about 200 million T cells. The study used immunosequencing to profile the T cell repertoires of more than 650 subjects and linked those repertoires to cytomegalovirus serostatus. Of the approximately 400 genotyped donors, approximately 80% fell in the genetic ancestry cluster associated with self-reported Caucasian donors. Every discovery cohort repertoire had been produced on one sequencing platform. The study was designed to test whether signatures of past pathogen exposure could be identified by cataloging public T cell receptors. Among roughly 400 genotyped donors of the cohort, an average of about 240,000 unique TCR beta nucleotide sequences were sequenced per donor, 15% to 20% of them non-productive. Typing coverage varied by locus: about 629-640 donors for A, B, C, DRB1 and DQB1; roughly 520 for DQA1; about 570 for DPA1; approximately 450 for DPB1. Both class I and class II loci were covered by HLA typing, at four-digit resolution. An early release that covered roughly 600 HLA-typed donors contained approximately 300 gigabases of sequencing data and approximately 85 million unique TCR sequences. Alongside the repertoire data, information on donor age, sex, ethnicity and CMV serostatus was compiled. To predict cytomegalovirus infection status, the study combined high-throughput TCR immunosequencing, statistical association of individual TCRs with disease status, and machine learning. Rather than using new phenotypic data, the later analysis identified candidate immune exposures from TCR beta sequences and from how often those sequences occurred across donors. In an earlier analysis of 587 of the donors, high-throughput TCR beta sequencing was used to judge whether each TCR beta V gene segment behaved as functional or pseudogenic. Five DR-DQ haplotypes were treated as single units for association and clustering because of strong linkage in the cohort. In a later analysis, previously published TCR beta repertoires from roughly 710 donors were re-analyzed and high-resolution HLA genotyping was added so that TCR occurrence patterns could be studied. A later genetic analysis used genome-wide SNP genotypes for about 65% of the 666 donors, treating that subset as a discovery cohort. In addition to the first cohort of around 670 subjects, a separate validation cohort of some 120 different subjects was used. What the work shows at the level of the full study, not this receptor alone: For the cohort, immune exposure information was limited to CMV serostatus. The sequencing pipeline was judged likely to have produced a cluster of highly shared sequence variants as a technical artifact. In this cohort, only TCR beta chains were sequenced, and detectable features were limited by the absence of alpha or paired-chain data. The 87-base-pair reads could not distinguish some IMGT-functional V segments, including TRBV6-2 and TRBV6-3, so those segments were excluded. In an earlier analysis of about 540 of the donors, most TCR beta V segments were observed in productive rearrangements about 90% or about 30% of the time, broadly matching IMGT annotations. Correlated functional status among segregating V segments might reflect linkage disequilibrium, but an unknown experimental factor could not be ruled out. A few of the identified cytomegalovirus-associated TCR beta chains were confirmed in vitro to be specific for cytomegalovirus antigens. Cytomegalovirus status was reported to be diagnosed by the classifier with high specificity and sensitivity in both the original and validation cohorts. The earlier analysis of 587 of the donors excluded around 17 rarely observed V segments, including chromosome 9 orphons, because counts were too low. A further reported finding was that TCR beta sequences accurately predicted the HLA-A and HLA-B alleles for most subjects in the first cohort. In the study, around 150 TCR beta chains were listed as associated with cytomegalovirus. HLA typing was unavailable for some donors at each locus, so association tests used only the typed subset. It was suggested by the authors that the approach could potentially be generalized to other disease states and immunological phenotypes. Roughly uniform sequencing depth across donors was assumed in presence/absence analyses, although this assumption may not hold. Compared with the roughly 600-donor mean, donors in an Asian-associated ancestry cluster had fewer N-insertions in productive TCRs, according to a later genetic analysis. In a later analysis, several top co-occurrence clusters were reported to appear linked to parvovirus B19, influenza, CMV and Epstein-Barr virus. When HLA alleles, especially DR and DQ, strongly co-occurred, TCR associations were difficult to assign to individual alleles. In a later analysis, HLA-associated TCR beta chains were found to be more clonally expanded and to have lower generation probabilities than equally common non-associated chains. In a later analysis, around 17,000 TCR beta sequences were associated with specific HLA alleles at a false discovery rate of 0.05. Across donors, most TCR sequences were observed very rarely, whereas some public TCRs were present in many individuals. An association between a missense DCLRE1C variant and V-gene and J-gene trimming of TCR beta chains was found in a later genetic analysis and replicated in an independent cohort. A later analysis found that TCR association rates varied across HLA loci, with DRB1 alleles showing the most associated TCRs and HLA-C alleles the fewest. Most CMV-associated TCR beta chains appeared to be HLA-restricted in a later analysis, and the HLA associations seemed to be driven largely by CMV exposure.

Details on this clone: Its antigen is not yet known. No per-base quality is available; no much larger clone lies one base away.

Library method: the immunoSEQ multiplex PCR assay. The multiplex PCR relied on a mix of 60 forward primers for TCR Vbeta segments and 13 reverse primers for TCR Jbeta segments. The CDR3 region of rearranged TCR beta genes was amplified from genomic DNA with a multiplex PCR assay. The Illumina HiSeq System was used to sequence the amplified TCR beta libraries as 87-base-pair reads. The authors processed their data as follows. A later analysis tallied tens of millions of unique TCR beta chains across the 666 repertoires, and about 12 million of those chains were shared by two or more donors. A nearest-neighbor algorithm error-corrected the raw reads and collapsed the reads into unique sequences, merging closely related sequences to remove PCR and sequencing errors. To assign V, D and J gene segments, CDR3 sequences were aligned to IMGT reference sequences. Each retained sequence needed at least a six-nucleotide match to both a V gene segment and a J gene segment. Rearrangements were classified as productive when the CDR3 lacked stop codons and remained in frame with V and J, and all other rearrangements were classified as non-productive. Following IMGT convention, CDR3 was defined as the stretch from the second conserved V-encoded cysteine to the conserved J-encoded phenylalanine. Sequences without an unambiguous match to a single V gene segment were excluded from the earlier analysis of about 630 of the donors. An earlier analysis of several hundred of the donors called V segments functional above 56.7% productive rearrangements and segregating when the between-donor standard deviation exceeded 5%. A statistical classification framework was built for diagnosing cytomegalovirus status from the catalog of TCR beta chain sequences. In a later analysis, V and J genes were assigned by comparing TCR nucleotide sequences against IMGT/GENE-DB human TR gene sequences. A later analysis assigned CDR3 sequences and most-parsimonious VDJ recombination scenarios with the TCRdist pipeline. In a later analysis, every TCR beta chain was defined by the combination of its CDR3 amino acid sequence and its V-gene family, and reads without a unique V-gene family were dropped. As a way to deal with suspected cross-contamination and a sequencing artifact, a later analysis dropped under 600 nucleotide sequences that were highly shared and had low generation probability. In a later analysis, a clonal expansion index was calculated for each public chain from normalized within-repertoire ranks of inferred template counts. In a later analysis, generation probabilities were computed with a VDJ recombination model fitted to out-of-frame rearrangements, and the resulting probabilities were checked against IGoR. Hypergeometric tests were used in a later analysis to score TCR-TCR, TCR-HLA and TCR-CMV co-occurrence, with a repertoire-size bias correction applied to the TCR pairs. To estimate false discovery rates, a later analysis permuted the HLA or CMV assignments 20 times. A later analysis grouped co-occurring TCRs with DBSCAN, adding TCRdist sequence similarity when clustering within HLA-allele-positive subsets. For co-occurrence clustering, repertoires with fewer than 30,000 or more than 120,000 public chains were excluded, along with five repertoires with anomalous nucleotide sharing. Held by TCRdb, this immuneACCESS table contains in-frame sequences only and omits some clones. Under half of the omission traces to an unresolved V gene where checked; the cause of the rest is unknown. V, J and clone size are those of that table, while D and trimming were read from the DNA. The sample table holds 130,000 or so clones, of which around 8.5% were seen once. Together, the top ten hold under 5.5% of the sample.

In total, 666 healthy bone marrow donors made up the cohort. All cohort members were sampled while nominally healthy, although unrecorded immune exposures were likely present. The donor was CMV seronegative and belonged to the group of 380 or so seronegative cohort members. A peripheral blood sample was provided by each donor, and peripheral blood mononuclear cells were used for TCR beta sequencing. The Qiagen DNeasy Blood Extraction Kit was used to extract genomic DNA from the blood cell samples. Based on the germline V gene (reference sequence), the CDR1 and CDR2 sequences are LNHDA and SQIVND. The CDR3 sequence holds 13 residues, the cysteine and phenylalanine included. Here the CDR3 DNA is all that survives: 39 bases in frame from base 1. The V end gives up 4 bases and the J end 5 bases, leaving 4 bases in the junction not matched to a gene.

Sequencing was carried out using PBMCs. The chain is assembled from TRBV19 and TRBJ1-2; 7 central bases correspond to TRBD1. The TCR was taken from a middle-aged man in good health and CMV-seronegative. Read as DNA, the sequence is TGTGCCAGTAGTACCGGGACAGATTATGGCTACACCTTC. Its translation is CASSTGTDYGYTF. Extended through the reference TRBV19 and TRBJ1-2 proteins, this CDR3 yields the full variable domain: DGGITQSPKYLFRKEGQNVTLSCEQNLNHDAMYWYRQDPGQGLRLIYYSQIVNDFQKGDIAEGYSVSREKKESFPLTVTSAQKNPTAFYLCASSTGTDYGYTFGSGTRLTVV.